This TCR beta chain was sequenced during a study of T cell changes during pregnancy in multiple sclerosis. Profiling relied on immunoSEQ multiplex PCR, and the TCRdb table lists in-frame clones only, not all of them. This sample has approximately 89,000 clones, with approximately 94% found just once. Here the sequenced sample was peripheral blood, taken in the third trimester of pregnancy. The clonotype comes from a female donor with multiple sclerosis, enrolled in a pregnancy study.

CDR3 in DNA: TGTGCCAGCAGACGAACAGGGAATCAGCCCCAGCATTTT. It is translated as CASRRTGNQPQHF. This chain links TRBV2 with TRBJ1-5, with D perhaps matching TRBD1 (6 bases). V lost 6 bases to trimming and J lost 4 bases, with 10 bases between them. Germline CDR1 and CDR2: SNHLY and FYNNEI. CDR3 length: 13 amino acids. The entire variable domain, with the rest obtained from reference TRBV2 and TRBJ1-5, is as follows: EPEVTQTPSHQVTQMGQEVILRCVPISNHLYFYWYRQILGQKVEFLVSFYNNEISEKSEIFDDQFSVERPDGSNFTLKIRSTKLEDSAMYFCASRRTGNQPQHFGDGTRLSIL.